These 19 T cell receptor beta chains were sequenced from one sample in a study of blood T cells in healthy people across ages. Using a J-beta primer mix together with a sample-barcoded 5' primer, a second PCR was run for roughly 7 to 11 cycles. TCRdb re-called the 5' RACE reads with MiXCR, one entry per CDR3 protein. The table shows hundreds of thousands of distinct CDR3 sequences, with approximately 25% occurring only once. This same sample was also taken into another study, of T cells of mothers and their children.

The sample was blood. The receptors derive from a boy aged 10-17 years in good health.

This chain uses TRBV29-1 with TRBJ2-3, with D possibly being TRBD2 (6 bases). From germline, CDR1 is SQVTM and CDR2 ANQGSEA. V lost 3 bases and J lost 5, with 6 bases in between. The CDR3 contains 11 residues. CDR3 sequence: CSVEGGDTQYF. CDR3 bases: TGCAGCGTTGAGGGGGGAGATACGCAGTATTTT.

In its sample, this clonotype was seen a few times. This sequence joins TRBV12-3 or TRBV12-4 and TRBJ1-4; 7 nucleotides agree with TRBD1. The ends lost 5 bases at V and 2 bases at J; junction bases unmatched: 5. CDR3 length equals 15 residues. CDR3 in amino acids: CASSQGGSTNEKLFF. CDR3 bases: TGTGCCAGCAGTCAGGGGGGGAGTACTAATGAAAAACTGTTTTTT.

For the CDR3, the DNA is TGTGCCAGCAGCCAAGTATCAGCGGGGGGGAAGGATGAGCAGTTCTTC. Translated, it gives CASSQVSAGGKDEQFF. The chain is built from TRBV3-1 and TRBJ2-1; the match to TRBD2 covers 10 bases. This CDR3 is 16 amino acids long. Germline V gene data show CDR1 as LGHDT and CDR2 as YNNKEL (reference sequence). V shed 1 base, J shed 8 bases, and the junction held 8 bases outside the gene matches.

A note on this clonotype: At one boundary the junction diverges from the germline segment, which might be a read error. CDR3 bases: TGTGCCAGCAGTACGACAGGGGCCTATGGCCACACCTTC. It codes for CASSTTGAYGHTF. The rearrangement joins TRBV27 to TRBJ1-2; 8 positions match TRBD1. The CDR3 sequence is 13 residues long. The V gene's germline CDR1 is MNHEY and CDR2 SMNVEV (reference sequence).

There are a few counts of this clonotype. The V and J genes are TRBV7-2 and TRBJ1-4; tentative D call: TRBD1 (5 bases). Trimming cost V 1 base and J 0 bases, with 6 bases left between them. In germline, CDR1 is SGHTA, CDR2 FQGNSA. This CDR3 is 15 amino acids long. The CDR3 sequence is CASSLGGPTNEKLFF. CDR3 sequence (DNA): TGTGCCAGCAGCTTAGGGGGACCAACTAATGAAAAACTGTTTTTT.

This clonotype has a handful of counts. This chain uses TRBV29-1 with TRBJ2-7; D may be TRBD2 (5 bases). CDR3 length: 13 residues. The V end was cut by 7 bases, the J end by 0 bases, with 13 bases between. CDR1 and CDR2 from the germline V gene are SQVTM and ANQGSEA. CDR3 sequence reads: CSATRESSYEQYF. CDR3 in DNA: TGCAGCGCAACTAGGGAGAGCTCCTACGAGCAGTACTTC.

CDR3 loop: CASEGTGPEKLFF. CDR3 nucleotide sequence: TGTGCCAGCGAAGGGACAGGGCCTGAAAAACTGTTTTTT. V gene TRBV7-9 combines with J gene TRBJ1-4, with TRBD1 identical over 9 bases. CDR3 size: 13 residues. Germline lookup yields CDR1 SEHNR and CDR2 FQNEAQ (reference sequence). Unmatched junction bases numbered 5, after V lost 8 bases and J lost 7 bases.

This clonotype was counted a few times. The chain recombines TRBV20-1 with TRBJ1-4; TRBD1 might be the D (6 bases). Trimming removed 2 bases at V and 2 bases at J, with 9 bases between. Germline V gene data show CDR1 as DFQATT and CDR2 as SNEGSKA (reference sequence). The CDR3 spans 14 residues. The CDR3 DNA sequence: TGCAGTGCTAGAAGGACAGCGACTAATGAAAAACTGTTTTTT. It specifies CSARRTATNEKLFF.

This clonotype was seen only a few times. The rearrangement uses TRBV4-2 and TRBJ1-1; 8 bases map to TRBD1. With V trimmed by 6 bases and J by 4 bases, 7 bases remained unmatched. This CDR3 is 14 amino acids long. The germline CDR1 and CDR2 sequences are LGHNA and YNFKEQ. In nucleotides, the CDR3 is TGTGCCAGCAGTTCAGGGGGCGAGCCCACTGAAGCTTTCTTT. It translates to CASSSGGEPTEAFF.

This chain uses TRBV6-6 with TRBJ2-3; TRBD2 aligns across 8 bases. The junction had 10 bases not matched to a gene; V was cut back by 5 bases and J by 6 bases. This CDR3 region has 15 residues. The germline CDR1 and CDR2 sequences are MNHNY and SVGAGI (reference sequence). The CDR3 bases are TGTGCCAGCAGTCCCCAGCGGGAGATGTCCGATACGCAGTATTTT. It is translated as CASSPQREMSDTQYF.

This rearrangement joins TRBV5-6 to TRBJ2-5, with 10 bases identical to TRBD2. After removal of 5 bases from V and 3 bases from J, the junction contained 4 bases not matched to a gene. This CDR3 has 14 amino acids. CDR1 and CDR2 (germline): SGHDT, YYEEEE. The DNA for the CDR3 is TGTGCCAGCAGTTATGGGACTAGCGAAGAGACCCAGTACTTC. It translates to CASSYGTSEETQYF.

In this sample, this clonotype turned up a few times. The V call is TRBV29-1, the J call TRBJ2-7; 7 positions match TRBD1. The CDR3 sequence is 16 residues long. V gave up 0 bases and J gave up 2 bases; unmatched junction bases: 10. Germline assignment: CDR1 SQVTM and CDR2 ANQGSEA. CDR3 region: CSVEDSKPGQTYEQYF. Here the CDR3 DNA reads TGCAGCGTTGAAGATTCGAAGCCGGGACAGACCTACGAGCAGTACTTC.

The CDR3: CASSVGQSNYGYTF. CDR3 bases: TGTGCCAGCAGCGTGGGACAGTCTAACTATGGCTACACCTTC. The V and J genes are TRBV5-8 and TRBJ1-2, with TRBD1 matching 7 bases. The J segment lost 0 bases and the V segment lost 4 bases, leaving 3 bases of the junction unmatched. Per germline, CDR1 SGHTS and CDR2 YDEGEE. This CDR3 is built from 14 residues.

In this sample, this clonotype turned up a few times. The V and J genes are TRBV28 and TRBJ1-5; D is uncertain. Germline lookup yields CDR1 MDHEN and CDR2 SYDVKM. The V end was cut by 3 bases, the J end by 6 bases, with 12 bases between. The CDR3 has 14 residues. The CDR3 DNA reads as TGTGCCAGCAGTTTGCAACGGGGTGGTCAGCCCCAGCATTTT. It codes for CASSLQRGGQPQHF.

This clonotype has at least ten counts. The chain is built from TRBV24-1 and TRBJ2-1; 8 nucleotides align to TRBD2. With 5 bases clipped from V and 8 bases from J, the junction kept 7 bases outside the gene matches. Germline V lookup: CDR1 KGHDR, CDR2 SFDVKD. The CDR3 totals 14 residues. CDR3 in DNA: TGTGCCACCAGTGGGCTAGCGGGTGTGGATGAGCAGTTCTTC. Amino acid sequence: CATSGLAGVDEQFF.

This chain links TRBV6-1 with TRBJ2-5, with TRBD2 as a possible D gene (5 bases). Trimming took off 1 base at V and 11 bases at J, with 11 bases between the two ends. The CDR3 has 12 residues. Per the germline V gene, CDR1 is MNHNS and CDR2 is SASEGT. The CDR3 region has the DNA TGTGCCAGCAGTGAAGTGAATGGGGAGCAGTACTTC. Amino acid sequence: CASSEVNGEQYF.

This clonotype was found a few times. The J gene is TRBJ2-5, the V gene TRBV28; D may be TRBD1 or TRBD2 (5 bases each). Trimming cost V 2 bases and J 1 base, with 17 bases left between them. The germline V gene has CDR1 MDHEN and CDR2 SYDVKM. This CDR3 has 17 residues. The CDR3 spells CASSLTSGTAIQETQYF. Here the CDR3 DNA reads TGTGCCAGCAGTTTAACGTCCGGGACCGCAATCCAAGAGACCCAGTACTTC.

With respect to this clonotype: The final CDR3 position lacks the conserved phenylalanine or tryptophan, pointing to a likely read error. The chain links TRBV19 to TRBJ1-6; D not certain. The V gene lost 5 bases and the J gene lost 7 bases, with 6 bases spanning the gap. This CDR3 is 12 amino acids long. Germline V gene lookup returns CDR1 LNHDA and CDR2 SQIVND (reference sequence). The CDR3, as DNA: TGTGCCAGTAGTGCGGGGAATTCACCCCTCCACGTT. Translating gives CASSAGNSPLHV.

Turning to this clonotype: This may stem from a read error, because a much larger clone lies one nucleotide away. This chain links TRBV7-2 with TRBJ1-4; a weak D match, TRBD1 (6 bases). This CDR3 has 13 residues. The V gene lost 2 bases and the J gene lost 6 bases, with 7 bases spanning the gap. Per germline, CDR1 SGHTA and CDR2 FQGNSA. The CDR3 DNA sequence: TGTGCCAGCAGCTTAAGGGGGTATGAAAAACTGTTTTTT. It encodes CASSLRGYEKLFF.